The source of this T cell receptor beta chain is a study of blood T cell repertoires in COVID-19. Measured with immunoSEQ multiplex PCR; TCRdb has only the in-frame clones, and not every one. The sample includes more than 200,000 clones, around 82% of them seen just once. V dropped 1 base and J dropped 0 bases, with 7 bases sitting between them. The germline V gene encodes CDR1 MNHEY and CDR2 SVGAGI. The CDR3 totals 16 residues. Participants were placed into cohorts based on the clinical history they reported. The chain has TRBV6-5 and TRBJ1-6; D is ambiguous. The source of this sequence is a man aged 30 to 45 with acute COVID-19. Sequenced input: PBMCs or T cells enriched from blood (not recorded which). In nucleotides, the CDR3 is TGTGCCAGCAGTTACTTATTAAACTCCTATAATTCACCCCTCCACTTT. It translates to CASSYLLNSYNSPLHF.